This T cell receptor (beta chain) was recorded in a study of Tregs in tolerant kidney transplant recipients. Note on this clone: Its antigen is not known.

Recipients received nonmyeloablative bone marrow transplants from related graft donors, with transient mixed chimerism. The data were produced by immunoSEQ multiplex PCR, yet TCRdb's version contains in-frame clones alone and is incomplete. The data contain about 81,000 clones, more than 85% of them seen just once; the ten biggest clones take up about 1.6%. Trimming took 4 bases from V and 3 from J, leaving 14 bases between them. Per germline, CDR1 SGHNT and CDR2 YYREEE (reference sequence). The CDR3 consists of 15 residues. General study findings and limits: For some patients, primers changed over time, blocking nucleotide-level comparison. Findings come from small patient numbers and require larger validation.

This specimen was CD4+ T cells from blood (PBMCs), taken 24 months after the transplant. This TCR came from a human patient who received a combined kidney and bone marrow transplant. The T cells may partly be graft donor cells. The J gene is TRBJ2-1, the V gene TRBV5-4; D perhaps matches TRBD2 (5 bases). The CDR3 here is CASSAGEFFYNEQFF. The CDR3 DNA is TGTGCCAGCAGCGCTGGGGAGTTTTTCTACAATGAGCAGTTCTTC.